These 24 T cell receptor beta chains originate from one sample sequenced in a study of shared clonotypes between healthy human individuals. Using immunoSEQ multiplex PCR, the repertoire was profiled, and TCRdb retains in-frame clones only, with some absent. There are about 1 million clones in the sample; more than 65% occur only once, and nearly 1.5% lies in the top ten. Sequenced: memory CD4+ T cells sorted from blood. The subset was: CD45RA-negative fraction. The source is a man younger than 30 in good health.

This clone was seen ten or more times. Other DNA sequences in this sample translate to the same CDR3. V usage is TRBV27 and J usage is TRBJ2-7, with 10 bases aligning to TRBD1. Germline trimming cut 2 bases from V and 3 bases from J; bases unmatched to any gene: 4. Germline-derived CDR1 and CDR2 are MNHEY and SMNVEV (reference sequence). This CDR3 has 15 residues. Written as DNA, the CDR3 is TGTGCCAGCAGTTTACGGGACAGGGGCGTCTACGAGCAGTACTTC. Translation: CASSLRDRGVYEQYF.

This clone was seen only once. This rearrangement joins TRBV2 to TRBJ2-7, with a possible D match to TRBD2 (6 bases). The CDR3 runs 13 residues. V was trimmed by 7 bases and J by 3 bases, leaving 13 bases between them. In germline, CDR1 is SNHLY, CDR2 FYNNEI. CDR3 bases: TGTGCCAGCAAGAGGCCGGAGGGCTACGAGCAGTACTTC. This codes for CASKRPEGYEQYF.

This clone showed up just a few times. CDR3 in DNA: TGTGCCAGCAGTTTATCTCCAGGGGATTTTGGCTACACCTTC. The encoded protein is CASSLSPGDFGYTF. J is TRBJ1-2 and V is TRBV27; possibly TRBD1 for D (6 bases). Germline values: CDR1 MNHEY, CDR2 SMNVEV (reference sequence). With 0 bases removed from V and 7 bases from J, the gap between germline ends came to 12 bases. CDR3 size: 14 residues.

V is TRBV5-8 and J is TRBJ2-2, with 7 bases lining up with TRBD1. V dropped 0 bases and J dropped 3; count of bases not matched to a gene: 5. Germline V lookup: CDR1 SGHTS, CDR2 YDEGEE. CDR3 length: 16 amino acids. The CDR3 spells CASSLGQGPHTGELFF. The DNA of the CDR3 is TGTGCCAGCAGCTTGGGACAGGGACCTCACACCGGGGAGCTGTTTTTT.

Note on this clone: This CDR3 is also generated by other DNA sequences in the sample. The CDR3 DNA sequence: TGCGCCAGCAGCCCCTTGGGGGGTAATCAGCCCCAGCATTTT. This translates into CASSPLGGNQPQHF. The chain recombines TRBV5-1 with TRBJ1-5, with a possible D match to TRBD1 (5 bases). Germline CDR1 SGHRS, CDR2 YFSETQ. CDR3 length equals 14 residues. V lost 4 bases to trimming and J lost 4 bases, with 12 bases between them.

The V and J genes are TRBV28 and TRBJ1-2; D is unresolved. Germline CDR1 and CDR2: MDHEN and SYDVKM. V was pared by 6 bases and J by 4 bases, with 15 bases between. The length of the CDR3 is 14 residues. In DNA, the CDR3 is TGTGCCAGCAGCCTTACCTCAGGCGGCTATGGCTACACCTTC. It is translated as CASSLTSGGYGYTF.

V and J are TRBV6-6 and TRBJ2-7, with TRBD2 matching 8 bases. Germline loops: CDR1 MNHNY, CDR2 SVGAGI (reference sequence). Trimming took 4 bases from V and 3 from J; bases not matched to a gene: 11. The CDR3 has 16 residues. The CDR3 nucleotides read TGTGCCAGCAGTTCCGGACTAGCTACTACACTCTACGAGCAGTACTTC. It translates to CASSSGLATTLYEQYF.

CDR3: CASSPGTSSAIYEQYF. The CDR3 region has the DNA TGCGCCAGCAGTCCCGGGACTAGCTCTGCTATCTACGAGCAGTACTTC. V gene TRBV5-1 combines with J gene TRBJ2-7; 9 bases align to TRBD2. The V segment lost 5 bases and the J segment 3 bases; nucleotides outside the gene matches: 12. CDR1 is SGHRS and CDR2 is YFSETQ in the germline V gene. The CDR3 length is 16 residues.

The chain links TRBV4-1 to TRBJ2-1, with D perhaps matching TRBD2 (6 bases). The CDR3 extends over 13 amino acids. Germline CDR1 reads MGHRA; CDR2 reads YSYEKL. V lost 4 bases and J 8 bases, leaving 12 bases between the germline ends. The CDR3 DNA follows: TGCGCCAGCAGCCTCTCCGGGGACTATGAGCAGTTCTTC. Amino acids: CASSLSGDYEQFF.

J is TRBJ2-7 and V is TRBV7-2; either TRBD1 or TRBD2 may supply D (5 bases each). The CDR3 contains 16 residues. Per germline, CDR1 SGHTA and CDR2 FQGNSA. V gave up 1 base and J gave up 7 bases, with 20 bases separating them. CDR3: CASSLGGNRRLGEQYF. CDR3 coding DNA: TGTGCCAGCAGCTTAGGGGGGAACAGGCGCCTCGGAGAGCAGTACTTC.

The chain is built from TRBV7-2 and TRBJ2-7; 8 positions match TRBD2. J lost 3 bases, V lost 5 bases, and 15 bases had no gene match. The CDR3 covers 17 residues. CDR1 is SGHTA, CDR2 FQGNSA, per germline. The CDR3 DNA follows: TGTGCCAGCAGCCTCTTTGGGTTATTAGCGGGGAACTACGAGCAGTACTTC. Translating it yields CASSLFGLLAGNYEQYF.

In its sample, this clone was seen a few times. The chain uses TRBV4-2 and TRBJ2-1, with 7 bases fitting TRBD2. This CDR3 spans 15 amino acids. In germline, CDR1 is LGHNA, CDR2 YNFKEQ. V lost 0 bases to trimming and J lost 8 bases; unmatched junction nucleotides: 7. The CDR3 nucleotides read TGTGCCAGCAGCCAAGAATGGCGGGGGTCGGATGAGCAGTTCTTC. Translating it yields CASSQEWRGSDEQFF.

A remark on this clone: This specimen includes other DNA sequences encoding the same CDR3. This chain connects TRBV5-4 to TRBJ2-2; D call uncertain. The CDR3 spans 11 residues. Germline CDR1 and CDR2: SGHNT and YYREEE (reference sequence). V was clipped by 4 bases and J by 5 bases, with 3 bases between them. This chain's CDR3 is CASSSTGELFF. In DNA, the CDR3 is TGTGCCAGCAGCAGTACCGGGGAGCTGTTTTTT.

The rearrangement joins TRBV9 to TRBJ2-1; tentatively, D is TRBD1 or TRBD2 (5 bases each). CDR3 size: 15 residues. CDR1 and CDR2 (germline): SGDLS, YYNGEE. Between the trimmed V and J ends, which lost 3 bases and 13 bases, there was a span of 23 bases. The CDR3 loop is CASSGNLGRLAEQFF. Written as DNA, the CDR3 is TGTGCCAGCAGCGGTAACCTGGGACGGCTTGCCGAACAGTTCTTC.

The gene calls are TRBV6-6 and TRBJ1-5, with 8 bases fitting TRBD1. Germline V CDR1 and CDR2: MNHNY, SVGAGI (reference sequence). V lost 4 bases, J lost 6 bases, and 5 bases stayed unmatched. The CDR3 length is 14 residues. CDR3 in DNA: TGTGCCAGCAGTTGGACAGGGACGGTTCAGCCCCAGCATTTT. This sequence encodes CASSWTGTVQPQHF.

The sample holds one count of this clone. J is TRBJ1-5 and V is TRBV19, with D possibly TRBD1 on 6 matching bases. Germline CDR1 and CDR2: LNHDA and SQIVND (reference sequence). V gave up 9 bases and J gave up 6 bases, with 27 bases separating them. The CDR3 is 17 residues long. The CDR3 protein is CASQKGQGKVVGQPQHF. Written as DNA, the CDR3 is TGTGCCAGCCAGAAGGGACAAGGGAAGGTGGTGGGTCAGCCCCAGCATTTT.

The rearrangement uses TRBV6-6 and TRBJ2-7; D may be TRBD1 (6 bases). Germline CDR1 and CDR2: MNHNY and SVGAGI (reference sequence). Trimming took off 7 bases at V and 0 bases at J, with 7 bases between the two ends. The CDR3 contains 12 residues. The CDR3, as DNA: TGTGCCAGCAAAGGGGGCTCCTACGAGCAGTACTTC. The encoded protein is CASKGGSYEQYF.

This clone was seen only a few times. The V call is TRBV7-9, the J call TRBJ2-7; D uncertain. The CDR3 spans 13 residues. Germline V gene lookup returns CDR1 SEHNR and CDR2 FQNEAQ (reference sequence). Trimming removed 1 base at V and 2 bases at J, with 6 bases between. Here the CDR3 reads CASSLERAYEQYF. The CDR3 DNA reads TGTGCCAGCAGCTTAGAGAGAGCCTACGAGCAGTACTTC.

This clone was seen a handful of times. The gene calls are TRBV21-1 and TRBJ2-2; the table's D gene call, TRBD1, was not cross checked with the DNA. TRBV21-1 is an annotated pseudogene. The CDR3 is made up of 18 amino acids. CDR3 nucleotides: TGTGCCAGCAGCAAAGTTCAGGGCGACAGGCGTTGGTCCGGGGAGCTGTTTTTT. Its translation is CASSKVQGDRRWSGELFF.

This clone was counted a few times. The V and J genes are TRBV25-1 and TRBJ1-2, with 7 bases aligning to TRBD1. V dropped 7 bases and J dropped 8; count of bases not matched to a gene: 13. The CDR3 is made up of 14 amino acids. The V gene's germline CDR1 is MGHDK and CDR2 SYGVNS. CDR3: CASTRQGNTGGYTF. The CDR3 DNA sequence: TGTGCCAGCACAAGACAGGGTAATACTGGCGGCTACACCTTC.

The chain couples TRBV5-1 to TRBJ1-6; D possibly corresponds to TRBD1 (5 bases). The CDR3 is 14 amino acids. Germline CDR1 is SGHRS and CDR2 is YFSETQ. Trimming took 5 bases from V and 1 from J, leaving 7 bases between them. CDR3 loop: CASRGESYNSPLHF. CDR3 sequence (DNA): TGCGCCAGCAGGGGGGAATCCTATAATTCACCCCTCCACTTT.

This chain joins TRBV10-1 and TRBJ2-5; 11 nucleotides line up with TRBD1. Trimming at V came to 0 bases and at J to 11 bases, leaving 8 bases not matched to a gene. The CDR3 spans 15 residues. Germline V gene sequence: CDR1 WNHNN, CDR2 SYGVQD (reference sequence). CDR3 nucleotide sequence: TGCGCCAGCAGTGAGTCAGGGACAGGGGGTGTCGGGCAGTACTTC. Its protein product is CASSESGTGGVGQYF.

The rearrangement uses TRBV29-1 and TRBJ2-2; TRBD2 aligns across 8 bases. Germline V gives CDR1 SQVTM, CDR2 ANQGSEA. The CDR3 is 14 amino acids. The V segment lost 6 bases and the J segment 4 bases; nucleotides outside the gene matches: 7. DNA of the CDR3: TGCAGCGTCCCGGGAGGGAGCGGCACCGGGGAGCTGTTTTTT. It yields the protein CSVPGGSGTGELFF.

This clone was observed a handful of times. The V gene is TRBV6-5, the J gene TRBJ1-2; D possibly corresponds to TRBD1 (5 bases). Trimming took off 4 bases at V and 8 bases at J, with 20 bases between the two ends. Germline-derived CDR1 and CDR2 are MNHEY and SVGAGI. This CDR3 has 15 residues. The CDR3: CASSFGTAHARGYTF. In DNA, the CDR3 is TGTGCCAGCAGTTTCGGGACGGCCCACGCGAGGGGCTACACCTTC.